This T cell receptor beta chain comes out of a study of T cell clones after liver transplantation. Study context: Without induction therapy, subjects received standard immunosuppression until 12-24 months post-transplant.

Study-level results: Low donor cell numbers restricted donor-reactive repertoire measurement in two subjects.

The method was immunoSEQ multiplex PCR; TCRdb's version includes in-frame clones alone and lacks a portion of them. The sample records roughly 100,000 clones, around 83% being singletons. This clone was found a few times. Its target is not known. The V gene's germline CDR1 is MDHEN and CDR2 SYDVKM. The CDR3 is 13 amino acids. V was clipped by 8 bases and J by 10 bases, with 15 bases between them. Source: CD4+ T cells from blood, taken before liver transplant. The chain employs TRBV28 and TRBJ1-6; no reliable D call. The TCR originated in a human donor who received a liver transplant. The CDR3 DNA sequence: TGTGCCAGCCGAGGGAGACGGGAATCACCCCTCCACTTT. Its translation: CASRGRRESPLHF.